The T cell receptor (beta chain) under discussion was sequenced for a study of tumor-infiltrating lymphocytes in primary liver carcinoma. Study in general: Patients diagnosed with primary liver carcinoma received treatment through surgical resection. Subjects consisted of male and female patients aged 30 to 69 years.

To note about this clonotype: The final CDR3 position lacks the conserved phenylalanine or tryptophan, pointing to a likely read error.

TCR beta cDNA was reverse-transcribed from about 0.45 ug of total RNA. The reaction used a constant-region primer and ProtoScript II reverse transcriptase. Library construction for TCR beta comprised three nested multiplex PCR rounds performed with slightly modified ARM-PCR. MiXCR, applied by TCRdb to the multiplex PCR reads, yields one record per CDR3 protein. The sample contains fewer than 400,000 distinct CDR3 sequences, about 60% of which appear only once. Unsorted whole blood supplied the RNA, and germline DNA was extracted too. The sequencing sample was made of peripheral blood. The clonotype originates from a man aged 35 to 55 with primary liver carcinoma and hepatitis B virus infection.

CDR3 in amino acids: CASRKGSGNPHEQFI. The CDR3 nucleotides read TGCGCCAGCAGGAAGGGTAGCGGGAACCCCCATGAGCAGTTCATC. This chain connects TRBV5-1 to TRBJ2-1, with TRBD2 identical over 8 bases. Germline V gives CDR1 SGHRS, CDR2 YFSETQ. The ends lost 5 bases at V and 8 bases at J; junction bases unmatched: 12. This CDR3 region has 15 residues.